This passage covers 17 T cell receptor beta chains from one sample sequenced in a study of technical replicates of blood from a few donors. Profiled with immunoSEQ multiplex PCR; TCRdb holds only in-frame clones, not every one. The top ten clones hold roughly 0.35% of a sample with nearly 80,000 clones, 96% of them seen once. Sequences were obtained from T cells isolated from PBMCs. All receptors come from a human donor in good health.

V gene TRBV28 combines with J gene TRBJ2-7; D may be TRBD2 (6 bases). Between the trimmed V and J ends, which lost 6 bases and 1 base, there was a span of 13 bases. This CDR3 has 14 residues. Germline CDR1 and CDR2: MDHEN and SYDVKM. The CDR3 coding sequence is TGTGCCAGCAGAACCTCCGGGGGTTCCTACGAGCAGTACTTC. Translated, it gives CASRTSGGSYEQYF.

This chain connects TRBV7-3 to TRBJ2-1; 13 bases are a match to TRBD2. Germline loops: CDR1 SGHTA, CDR2 FQGTGA. This CDR3 is built from 15 residues. V trimming: 5 bases; J trimming: 8 bases; junction bases outside the gene matches: 6. This CDR3 is CASSRTSGSLHEQFF. The DNA for the CDR3 is TGTGCCAGCAGCAGGACTAGCGGGAGTTTGCATGAGCAGTTCTTC.

The CDR3 sequence is CASSDYGGATQYF. DNA of the CDR3: TGCGCCAGCAGCGACTATGGGGGGGCGACCCAGTACTTC. The chain employs TRBV5-1 and TRBJ2-5; the D gene is possibly TRBD2 (7 bases). V was trimmed by 4 bases and J by 7 bases, leaving 14 bases between them. There are 13 residues in the CDR3. CDR1 and CDR2 from the germline V gene are SGHRS and YFSETQ.

The chain employs TRBV5-6 and TRBJ1-3; no definite D call. Germline CDR1 SGHDT, CDR2 YYEEEE. The germline V and J ends were trimmed by 3 bases and 6 bases, with 4 bases remaining between them. The CDR3 is 11 amino acids. Here the CDR3 DNA reads TGTGCCAGCAGCTACTTAAACACCATATATTTT. This translates into CASSYLNTIYF. Variable domain in full (rest from reference TRBV5-6 and TRBJ1-3): DAGVTQSPTHLIKTRGQQVTLRCSPKSGHDTVSWYQQALGQGPQFIFQYYEEEERQRGNFPDRFSGHQFPNYSSELNVNALLLGDSALYLCASSYLNTIYFGEGSWLTVV.

This chain uses TRBV13 with TRBJ2-5, with 8 bases identical to TRBD2. From germline, CDR1 is PRHDT and CDR2 FYEKMQ (reference sequence). The CDR3 extends over 14 amino acids. With 5 bases clipped from V and 5 bases from J, the junction kept 7 bases outside the gene matches. The CDR3 loop reads CASSPTGLDETQYF. In DNA, the CDR3 is TGTGCCAGCAGCCCGACGGGACTAGATGAGACCCAGTACTTC.

The chain recombines TRBV7-6 with TRBJ1-4; 11 nucleotides agree with TRBD1. Germline CDR1 is SGHVS and CDR2 is FNYEAQ. This CDR3 region has 14 residues. Trimming at V came to 10 bases and at J to 11 bases, leaving 12 bases not matched to a gene. In DNA form, the CDR3 reads TGTGCCATCTTCAAAGGCGGGACAGGGGGGAAACTGTTTTTT. The encoded protein is CAIFKGGTGGKLFF.

This clone came up once. This rearrangement joins TRBV5-1 to TRBJ2-7, with 11 bases matching TRBD1. This CDR3 is built from 16 residues. CDR1 is SGHRS and CDR2 is YFSETQ in the germline V gene. V dropped 1 base and J dropped 3; count of bases not matched to a gene: 6. CDR3 loop: CASSLTVGTGGYEQYF. CDR3 nucleotide sequence: TGCGCCAGCAGCTTGACTGTGGGGACAGGGGGCTACGAGCAGTACTTC.

The gene calls are TRBV5-4 and TRBJ2-5, with TRBD2 matching over 8 bases. The V gene end was trimmed by 3 bases and the J gene end by 2 bases; junction bases not matched to a gene: 6. Germline V gene data show CDR1 as SGHNT and CDR2 as YYREEE (reference sequence). The length of the CDR3 is 15 residues. In DNA, the CDR3 is TGTGCCAGCAGCTCTGCTAGCGGGTCACAAGAGACCCAGTACTTC. This gives the protein CASSSASGSQETQYF.

The chain combines TRBV11-3 with TRBJ1-1, with 7 nucleotides matching TRBD1. The ends lost 5 bases at V and 4 bases at J; junction bases unmatched: 7. CDR3 size: 14 residues. From germline, CDR1 is SGHNT and CDR2 YENEEA. CDR3 residues: CASSPGQSFTEAFF. The CDR3 coding sequence is TGTGCCAGCAGCCCGGGACAGTCCTTCACTGAAGCTTTCTTT.

The J gene is TRBJ2-2, the V gene TRBV7-2; 7 bases align to TRBD2. Trimming took 5 bases from V and 1 from J; bases not matched to a gene: 7. Germline CDR1 reads SGHTA; CDR2 reads FQGNSA. The CDR3 spans 16 residues. The CDR3 region has the DNA TGTGCCAGCAGCCGGAGGGGCGGGGGGAACACCGGGGAGCTGTTTTTT. Amino acid sequence: CASSRRGGGNTGELFF.

This clone has just a few counts. The chain employs TRBV6-5 and TRBJ1-1; D unclear. V shed 0 bases and J shed 6 bases, with 8 bases lying between them. The CDR3 runs to 13 residues. From germline, CDR1 is MNHEY and CDR2 SVGAGI. CDR3 coding DNA: TGTGCCAGCAGTTACTCGATAAGCGCTGAAGCTTTCTTT. Protein: CASSYSISAEAFF.

This clone was counted once. The genes are TRBV27 and TRBJ1-1; D may be TRBD1 (5 bases). Trimming stripped 3 bases from V and 6 bases from J, with 17 bases between. The CDR3 length is 15 residues. CDR1 is MNHEY, CDR2 SMNVEV, per germline (reference sequence). The DNA of the CDR3 is TGTGCCAGCAGTTTGGGGCCGAGGATAGGGTCTGAAGCTTTCTTT. This sequence encodes CASSLGPRIGSEAFF.

The chain uses TRBV4-3 and TRBJ2-7, with TRBD2 matching 8 bases. The germline V gene encodes CDR1 LGHNA and CDR2 YSLEER. This CDR3 is built from 14 residues. This CDR3 is CVGGRVTAGDEQYF. The CDR3 DNA is TGCGTCGGAGGGCGGGTGACAGCGGGAGACGAGCAGTACTTC.

The chain carries TRBV5-4 and TRBJ2-1; 12 bases align to TRBD2. V gave up 0 bases and J gave up 9 bases; unmatched junction bases: 4. CDR3 length equals 15 residues. The V gene's germline CDR1 is SGHNT and CDR2 YYREEE (reference sequence). The CDR3 sequence is CASSLGLAGAREQFF. The CDR3 bases are TGTGCCAGCAGCTTGGGACTAGCGGGAGCTCGTGAGCAGTTCTTC.

The V and J genes are TRBV11-2 and TRBJ2-1; 8 bases fit TRBD2. Germline V gives CDR1 SGHAT, CDR2 FQNNGV. Unmatched junction bases numbered 3, after V lost 5 bases and J lost 0 bases. The CDR3 contains 15 residues. The DNA for the CDR3 is TGTGCCAGCAGCCCCAGCGGGAGCTCCTACAATGAGCAGTTCTTC. As protein: CASSPSGSSYNEQFF.

This chain's CDR3 is CASSRGLGAPKNIQYF. The DNA of the CDR3 is TGTGCCAGCAGTCGTGGTTTGGGAGCTCCCAAAAACATTCAGTACTTC. V is TRBV27 and J is TRBJ2-4, with D maybe TRBD2 (5 bases). CDR1 MNHEY and CDR2 SMNVEV come from the germline V gene (reference sequence). The CDR3 runs to 16 residues. V gave up 5 bases and J gave up 2 bases, with 16 bases separating them.

The rearrangement links TRBV30 to TRBJ2-7; D is unresolved. Trimming cost V 2 bases and J 0 bases, with 5 bases left between them. Germline lookup yields CDR1 GTSNPN and CDR2 SVGIG (reference sequence). This CDR3 spans 12 amino acids. The CDR3 coding sequence is TGTGCCTGGAGTTCTCGCTCCTACGAGCAGTACTTC. It translates to CAWSSRSYEQYF.